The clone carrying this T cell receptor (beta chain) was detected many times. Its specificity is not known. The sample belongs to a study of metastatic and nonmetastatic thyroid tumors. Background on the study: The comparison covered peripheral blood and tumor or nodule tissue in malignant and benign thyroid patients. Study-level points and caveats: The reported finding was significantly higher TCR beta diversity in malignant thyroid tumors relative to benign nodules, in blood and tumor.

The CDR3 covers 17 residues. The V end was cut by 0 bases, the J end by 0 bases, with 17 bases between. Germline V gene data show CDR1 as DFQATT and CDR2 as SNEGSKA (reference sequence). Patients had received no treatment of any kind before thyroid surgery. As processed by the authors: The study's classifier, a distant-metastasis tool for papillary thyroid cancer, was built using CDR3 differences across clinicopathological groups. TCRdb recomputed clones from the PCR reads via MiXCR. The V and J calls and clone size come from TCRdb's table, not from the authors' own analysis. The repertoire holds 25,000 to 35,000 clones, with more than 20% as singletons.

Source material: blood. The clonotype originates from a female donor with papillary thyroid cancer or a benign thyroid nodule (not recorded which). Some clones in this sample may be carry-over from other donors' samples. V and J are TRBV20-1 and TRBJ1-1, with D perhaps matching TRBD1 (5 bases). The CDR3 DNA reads TGCAGTGCTAGAGATGGTTCCACCGGGACGATGAACACTGAAGCTTTCTTT. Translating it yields CSARDGSTGTMNTEAFF.